This TCR beta chain emerged from a study of OX40 agonist ivuxolimab in advanced cancers. General study findings and limits: At doses 0.1 to 3.0 mg/kg, CD4+ and CD8+ clones expanded.

Trimming stripped 3 bases from V and 6 bases from J, with 11 bases between. The CDR3 contains 14 residues. Germline loops: CDR1 SGHVS, CDR2 FQNEAQ. With respect to this clone: The antigen remains undetermined.

Measured with immunoSEQ multiplex PCR; TCRdb has only the in-frame clones, and not every one. The table has some 43,000 clones, around 87% seen once. This TCR was sampled from an adult with an advanced solid tumor such as melanoma, head and neck, liver or kidney cancer. Source: CD4+ or CD8+ T cells sorted from blood, taken in a trial of the OX40 agonist ivuxolimab. V gene TRBV7-8 combines with J gene TRBJ1-4, with D hard to call. DNA of the CDR3: TGTGCCAGCAGCTTTCAGTTTTCGGATGAAAAACTGTTTTTT. Translated: CASSFQFSDEKLFF.